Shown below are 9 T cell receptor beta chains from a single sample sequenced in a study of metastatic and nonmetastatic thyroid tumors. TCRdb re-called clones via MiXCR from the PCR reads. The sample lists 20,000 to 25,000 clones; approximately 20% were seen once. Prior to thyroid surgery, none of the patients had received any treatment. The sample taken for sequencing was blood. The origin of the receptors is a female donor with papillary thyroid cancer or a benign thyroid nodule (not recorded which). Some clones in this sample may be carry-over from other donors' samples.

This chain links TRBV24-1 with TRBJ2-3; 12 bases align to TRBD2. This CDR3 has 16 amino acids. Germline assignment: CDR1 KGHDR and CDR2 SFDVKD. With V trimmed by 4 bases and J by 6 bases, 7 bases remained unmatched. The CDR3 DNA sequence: TGTGCCACCAGTGACCCTAGCGGGAGGGCCAGGGATACGCAGTATTTT. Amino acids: CATSDPSGRARDTQYF.

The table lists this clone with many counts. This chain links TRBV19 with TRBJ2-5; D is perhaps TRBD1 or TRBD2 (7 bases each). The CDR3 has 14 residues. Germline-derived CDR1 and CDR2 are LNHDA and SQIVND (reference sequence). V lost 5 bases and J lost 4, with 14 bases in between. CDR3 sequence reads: CASSGSRGGETQYF. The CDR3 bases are TGTGCCAGTAGTGGAAGCAGGGGGGGAGAGACCCAGTACTTC.

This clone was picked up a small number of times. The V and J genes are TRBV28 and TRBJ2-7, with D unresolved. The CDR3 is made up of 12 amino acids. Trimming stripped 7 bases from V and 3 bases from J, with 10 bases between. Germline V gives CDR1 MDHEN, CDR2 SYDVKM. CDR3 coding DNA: TGTGCCAGCACCTGGGCAGGCTACGAGCAGTACTTC. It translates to CASTWAGYEQYF.

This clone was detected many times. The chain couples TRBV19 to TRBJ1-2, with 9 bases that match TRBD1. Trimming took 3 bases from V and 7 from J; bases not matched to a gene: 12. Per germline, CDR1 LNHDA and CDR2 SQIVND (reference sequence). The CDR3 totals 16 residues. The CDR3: CASSMGIYRGHLGYTF. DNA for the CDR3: TGTGCCAGTAGTATGGGCATCTACAGGGGGCATCTTGGCTACACCTTC.

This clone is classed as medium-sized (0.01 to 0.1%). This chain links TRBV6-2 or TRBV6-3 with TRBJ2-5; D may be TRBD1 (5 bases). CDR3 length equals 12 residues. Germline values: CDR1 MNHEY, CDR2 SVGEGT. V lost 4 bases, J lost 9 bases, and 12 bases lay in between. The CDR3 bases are TGTGCCAGCAGTTTGGGGCCAGGGTCCCAGTACTTC. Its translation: CASSLGPGSQYF.

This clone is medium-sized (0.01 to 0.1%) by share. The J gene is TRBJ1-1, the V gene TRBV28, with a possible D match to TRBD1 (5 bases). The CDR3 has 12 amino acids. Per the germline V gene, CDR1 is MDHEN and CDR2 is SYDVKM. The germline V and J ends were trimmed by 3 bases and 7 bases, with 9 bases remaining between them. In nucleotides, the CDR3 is TGTGCCAGCAGTTTGGGGGAAGTTGAAGCTTTCTTT. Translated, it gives CASSLGEVEAFF.

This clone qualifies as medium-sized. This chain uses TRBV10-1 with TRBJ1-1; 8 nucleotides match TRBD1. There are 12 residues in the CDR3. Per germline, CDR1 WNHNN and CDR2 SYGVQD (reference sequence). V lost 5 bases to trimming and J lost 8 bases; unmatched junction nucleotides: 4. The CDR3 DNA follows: TGCGCCAGCAGTCGACAGGGGAGGGAAGCTTTCTTT. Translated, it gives CASSRQGREAFF.

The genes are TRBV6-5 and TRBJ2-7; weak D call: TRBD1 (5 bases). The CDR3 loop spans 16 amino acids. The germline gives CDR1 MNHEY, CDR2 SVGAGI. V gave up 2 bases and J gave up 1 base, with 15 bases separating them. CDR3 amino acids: CASSYPVTALSYEQYF. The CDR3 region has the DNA TGTGCCAGCAGTTACCCCGTGACAGCCCTGTCCTACGAGCAGTACTTC.

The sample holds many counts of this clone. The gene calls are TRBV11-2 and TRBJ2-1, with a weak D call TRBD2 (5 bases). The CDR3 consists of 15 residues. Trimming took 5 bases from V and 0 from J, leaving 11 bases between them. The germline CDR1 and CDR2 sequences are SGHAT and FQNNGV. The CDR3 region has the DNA TGTGCCAGCAGCCCTGACTATTCCTCCTACAATGAGCAGTTCTTC. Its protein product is CASSPDYSSYNEQFF.